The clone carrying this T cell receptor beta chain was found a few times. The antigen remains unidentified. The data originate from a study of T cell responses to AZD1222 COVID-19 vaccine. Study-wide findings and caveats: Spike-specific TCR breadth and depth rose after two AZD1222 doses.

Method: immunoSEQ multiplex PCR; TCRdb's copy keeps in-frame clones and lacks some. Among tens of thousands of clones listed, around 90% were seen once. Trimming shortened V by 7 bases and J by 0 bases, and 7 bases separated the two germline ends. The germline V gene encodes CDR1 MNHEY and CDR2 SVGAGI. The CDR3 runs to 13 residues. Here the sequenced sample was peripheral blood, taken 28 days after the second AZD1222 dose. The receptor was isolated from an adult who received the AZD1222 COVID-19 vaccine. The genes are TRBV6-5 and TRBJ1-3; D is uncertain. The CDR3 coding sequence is TGTGCCAGCATAGGACTCTCTGGAAACACCATATATTTT. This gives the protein CASIGLSGNTIYF.